The sample holds a few counts of the clone carrying this T cell receptor (beta chain). Its antigen is undetermined. The authors extracted total RNA from unfractionated whole blood. Germline values: CDR1 DFQATT, CDR2 SNEGSKA (reference sequence). V shed 6 bases and J 4 bases; nucleotides not matched to a gene: 9. CDR3 length: 15 amino acids. The library tagged individual cDNA molecules with unique molecular identifiers. Per the original methods: Per sample, the median was around 96,000 TCRs, with values from roughly 23,000 to 700,000. Using its own MiXCR run on the reads, TCRdb lists one record per CDR3 protein. The V and J calls follow TCRdb's processing rather than the paper's. The sample lists 120,000 or so distinct CDR3 sequences, more than 8.5% occurring once. These data belong to a study of human T cells and chemical hapten exposure. Study at large: Slight differences in pooled library volume were the main source of varying TCR yields across samples.

Findings and caveats of the study: TCRs above 1 in 1000 frequency did not change with DPC sensitization.

This sequence joins TRBV20-1 and TRBJ1-2, with 12 positions matching TRBD1. The receptor was derived from a human donor in good health. Some clones in this sample may be carry-over from other donors' samples. Material: whole blood. CDR3 DNA: TGCAGTGCAACCGGGACAGGGGGCATTGTCTATGGCTACACCTTC. Its translation is CSATGTGGIVYGYTF.